This T cell receptor (beta chain) originates from a study of blood T cell repertoires in COVID-19. Study summary: There were acute and convalescent COVID-19 samples, and they came from the United States, Italy and Spain. Sources were T cells, B-cell-depleted T cells, or PBMCs; the material itself was cDNA or gDNA.

This CDR3 has 15 amino acids. V shed 0 bases and J shed 1 base, with 9 bases lying between them. Germline lookup yields CDR1 LGHDT and CDR2 YNNKEL (reference sequence). Per the original methods: Nucleated cell number was recorded as an estimate derived from reference gene primer amplification. The protocol was immunoSEQ multiplex PCR, while the TCRdb copy is restricted to in-frame clones and leaves out a portion. V and J calls plus clone size are reproduced from that table; the DNA served to infer D and trimming. The sample carries roughly 250,000 clones, about 85% recorded once. Source material: peripheral blood. This chain connects TRBV3-1 (or the pseudogene TRBV3-2) to TRBJ1-1; no firm D call. This TCR came from a man aged 55 to 70 who had recovered from COVID-19. The CDR3: CASSQEEEGNTEAFF. CDR3 nucleotides: TGTGCCAGCAGCCAAGAGGAGGAGGGGAACACTGAAGCTTTCTTT.